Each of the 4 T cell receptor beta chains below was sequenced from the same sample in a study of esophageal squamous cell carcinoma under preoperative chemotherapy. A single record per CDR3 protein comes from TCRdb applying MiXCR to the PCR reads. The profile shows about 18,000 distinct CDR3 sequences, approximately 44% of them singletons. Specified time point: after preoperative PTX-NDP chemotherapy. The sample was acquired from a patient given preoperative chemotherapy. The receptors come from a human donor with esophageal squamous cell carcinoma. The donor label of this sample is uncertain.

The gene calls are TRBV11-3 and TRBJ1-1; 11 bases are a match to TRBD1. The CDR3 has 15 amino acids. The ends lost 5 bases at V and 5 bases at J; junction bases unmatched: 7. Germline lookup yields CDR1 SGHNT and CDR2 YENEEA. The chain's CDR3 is CASSIWTGGETEAFF. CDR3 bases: TGTGCCAGCAGCATCTGGACAGGGGGCGAAACTGAAGCTTTCTTT. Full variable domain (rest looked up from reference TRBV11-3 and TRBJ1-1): EAGVVQSPRYKIIEKKQPVAFWCNPISGHNTLYWYLQNLGQGPELLIRYENEEAVDDSQLPKDRFSAERLKGVDSTLKIQPAELGDSAVYLCASSIWTGGETEAFFGQGTRLTVV.

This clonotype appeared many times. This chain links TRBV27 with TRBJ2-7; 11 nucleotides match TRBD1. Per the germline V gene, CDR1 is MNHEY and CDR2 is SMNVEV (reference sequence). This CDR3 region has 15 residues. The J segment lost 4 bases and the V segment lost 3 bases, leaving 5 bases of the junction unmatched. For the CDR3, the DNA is TGTGCCAGCAGTTTTGGACAGGGGGCAACTTACGAGCAGTACTTC. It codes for CASSFGQGATYEQYF.

This chain's CDR3 is CSAGVGGGEQDTQYF. DNA of the CDR3: TGCTCCGCGGGGGTGGGGGGCGGGGAACAAGACACTCAGTACTTC. V gene TRBV10-1 combines with J gene TRBJ2-4; D possibly corresponds to TRBD2 (7 bases). Germline loops: CDR1 WNHNN, CDR2 SYGVQD (reference sequence). The CDR3 is 15 residues long.

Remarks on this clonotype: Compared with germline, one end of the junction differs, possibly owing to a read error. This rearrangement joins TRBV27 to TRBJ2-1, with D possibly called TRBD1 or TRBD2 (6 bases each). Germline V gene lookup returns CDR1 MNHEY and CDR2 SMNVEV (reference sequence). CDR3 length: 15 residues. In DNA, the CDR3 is TGTGCCAGCAGCTTAGGGGGGACGACCTCCGGTGAGCAGTTCTTT. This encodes CASSLGGTTSGEQFF.